One sample yielded the 26 T cell receptor beta chains listed below, sequenced in a study of blood T cell repertoires in COVID-19 (dated by TCRdb to 2019 to 2021). The library was obtained by the immunoSEQ multiplex PCR assay. What TCRdb holds here is the immuneACCESS table cut down to in-frame rearrangements. Part of the clones is not present; checked against another copy, under half of the missing clones reflect an unresolved V gene, and the others are unexplained. A total of about 120,000 clones appear in this sample, about four fifths of them only once. The ten largest account for roughly 10% of the sample. The sequenced sample was peripheral blood. The origin of the receptors is a man between 60 and 75 years old with acute or convalescent COVID-19.

This clone was seen a few times. This CDR3 is also generated by other DNA sequences in the sample. This chain uses TRBV9 with TRBJ2-7; 12 bases are a match to TRBD2. Looked up from germline, CDR1 is SGDLS and CDR2 is YYNGEE. The V gene end was trimmed by 0 bases and the J gene end by 7 bases; junction bases not matched to a gene: 5. The CDR3 totals 15 residues. The CDR3 protein is CASSVGLAGVWEQYF. For the CDR3, the DNA is TGTGCCAGCAGCGTAGGACTAGCGGGAGTGTGGGAGCAGTACTTC.

The genes are TRBV28 and TRBJ1-6, with D unclear. This CDR3 is 15 amino acids long. V gave up 5 bases and J gave up 12 bases, with 20 bases separating them. Germline CDR1 and CDR2: MDHEN and SYDVKM. CDR3: CASSARGRAEVPLHF. The DNA of the CDR3 is TGTGCCAGCAGTGCTCGGGGTCGGGCCGAGGTACCCCTCCACTTT.

This chain links TRBV5-1 with TRBJ1-2; D perhaps matches TRBD1 (5 bases). This CDR3 contains 14 residues. V lost 2 bases to trimming and J lost 7 bases, with 15 bases between them. Germline V gene lookup returns CDR1 SGHRS and CDR2 YFSETQ. CDR3 in DNA: TGCGCCAGCAGCTTACATCAGGGTGAGGCTGGCTACACCTTC. Its protein product is CASSLHQGEAGYTF.

The V gene is TRBV6-6, the J gene TRBJ2-3; 7 nucleotides agree with TRBD2. Germline V lookup: CDR1 MNHNY, CDR2 SVGAGI (reference sequence). Trimming took 4 bases from V and 3 from J; bases not matched to a gene: 7. The CDR3 loop spans 15 amino acids. The CDR3 coding sequence is TGTGCCAGCAGTTGGGTAGGGGAGGGTACAGATACGCAGTATTTT. This codes for CASSWVGEGTDTQYF.

The gene calls are TRBV5-1 and TRBJ1-1; 9 nucleotides align to TRBD1. The CDR3 consists of 14 residues. Germline V CDR1 and CDR2: SGHRS, YFSETQ. V trimming: 4 bases; J trimming: 5 bases; junction bases outside the gene matches: 6. CDR3 in amino acids: CASSTGQGHTEAFF. The CDR3 nucleotides are TGCGCCAGCAGCACCGGACAGGGGCATACTGAAGCTTTCTTT.

J is TRBJ1-4 and V is TRBV28; perhaps TRBD1 as D (6 bases). Trimming cost V 1 base and J 6 bases, with 18 bases left between them. CDR3 length: 17 amino acids. CDR1 is MDHEN and CDR2 is SYDVKM in the germline V gene. The CDR3 here is CASSLSPFPDRDEKLFF. CDR3 nucleotide sequence: TGTGCCAGCAGTTTATCTCCTTTCCCGGACAGAGATGAAAAACTGTTTTTT.

The chain employs TRBV9 and TRBJ1-1, with D perhaps TRBD1 (6 bases). This CDR3 region has 15 residues. V was trimmed by 4 bases and J by 1 base, leaving 14 bases between them. CDR1 is SGDLS, CDR2 YYNGEE, per germline. The CDR3 nucleotides read TGTGCCAGCAGCCAATACCCGGGACAGAACACTGAAGCTTTCTTT. It translates to CASSQYPGQNTEAFF.

This clone showed up just a few times. V is TRBV4-1 and J is TRBJ1-1; D unresolved. This CDR3 comprises 13 residues. Trimming pared 4 bases from V and 4 bases from J, leaving 10 bases between. The germline V gene encodes CDR1 MGHRA and CDR2 YSYEKL. CDR3 DNA sequence: TGCGCCAGCAGCCTTCTGCGAAGCACTGAAGCTTTCTTT. As protein: CASSLLRSTEAFF.

V and J are TRBV7-2 and TRBJ1-5; maybe TRBD1 (6 bases). The CDR3 has 16 amino acids. V was trimmed by 2 bases and J by 1 base, leaving 12 bases between them. The germline gives CDR1 SGHTA, CDR2 FQGNSA. The CDR3 coding sequence is TGTGCCAGCAGCTTAAGTCTGGGGGCAAGCAATCAGCCCCAGCATTTT. Residues: CASSLSLGASNQPQHF.

This clone was seen a single time. The genes are TRBV19 and TRBJ2-7; 8 bases map to TRBD2. Germline values: CDR1 LNHDA, CDR2 SQIVND (reference sequence). There are 15 residues in the CDR3. Losses at the gene ends were 2 bases for V and 5 bases for J; bases not matched to a gene: 8. Here the CDR3 reads CASSIMSGRTHEQYF. CDR3 sequence (DNA): TGTGCCAGTAGTATAATGAGCGGGAGAACCCACGAGCAGTACTTC.

V usage is TRBV6-2 or TRBV6-3 and J usage is TRBJ2-7, with D unclear. Trimming took off 6 bases at V and 9 bases at J, with 12 bases between the two ends. The germline V gene encodes CDR1 MNHEY and CDR2 SVGEGT. This CDR3 is built from 11 residues. The CDR3 DNA sequence: TGTGCCAGCAGCACCAAAACGGGGCAGTACTTC. This sequence encodes CASSTKTGQYF.

This rearrangement joins TRBV4-1 to TRBJ2-3, with 9 nucleotides matching TRBD2. V was clipped by 3 bases and J by 0 bases; unmatched bases: 1. Per germline, CDR1 MGHRA and CDR2 YSYEKL. The CDR3 has 15 residues. CDR3 amino acids: CASSQREGSTDTQYF. CDR3 DNA: TGCGCCAGCAGCCAGCGGGAGGGGAGCACAGATACGCAGTATTTT.

The CDR3 region has the DNA TGTGCCATCAGCCGGACAGGGATAACTAACTATGGCTACACCTTC. The encoded protein is CAISRTGITNYGYTF. The chain recombines TRBV10-3 with TRBJ1-2; 8 nucleotides line up with TRBD1. The CDR3 extends over 15 amino acids. The V gene's germline CDR1 is ENHRY and CDR2 SYGVKD. V lost 6 bases and J lost 0; bases outside the gene matches: 6.

This sequence joins TRBV4-2 and TRBJ1-3; D may be TRBD1 (5 bases). CDR3 length: 15 amino acids. V was shortened by 0 bases and J by 5 bases, with 11 bases between the two germline ends. Germline V gene sequence: CDR1 LGHNA, CDR2 YNFKEQ. The chain's CDR3 is CASSQDFQGRNTIYF. The CDR3 DNA is TGTGCCAGCAGCCAAGATTTCCAGGGAAGAAACACCATATATTTT.

The chain employs TRBV4-1 and TRBJ1-6; weak D call: TRBD1 (6 bases). This CDR3 comprises 15 residues. Germline V gene data show CDR1 as MGHRA and CDR2 as YSYEKL. V was clipped by 4 bases and J by 8 bases, with 15 bases between them. The CDR3 DNA reads TGCGCCAGCAGCCGGGGGCAGGGTAGGGATTCACCCCTCCACTTT. Residues: CASSRGQGRDSPLHF.

CDR3 sequence: CASGLPGTGSSGNTIYF. CDR3 sequence (DNA): TGTGCCAGCGGATTACCCGGGACAGGGAGCTCTGGAAACACCATATATTTT. The rearrangement joins TRBV28 to TRBJ1-3; 9 nucleotides agree with TRBD1. Germline CDR1 MDHEN, CDR2 SYDVKM. V shed 8 bases and J 0 bases; nucleotides not matched to a gene: 11. The CDR3 covers 17 residues. Complete variable domain (other parts from reference TRBV28 and TRBJ1-3): DVKVTQSSRYLVKRTGEKVFLECVQDMDHENMFWYRQDPGLGLRLIYFSYDVKMKEKGDIPEGYSVSREKKERFSLILESASTNQTSMYLCASGLPGTGSSGNTIYFGEGSWLTVV.

This clone was found once. The chain recombines TRBV5-1 with TRBJ2-3; 8 bases align to TRBD1. The CDR3 is made up of 15 amino acids. V trimming: 4 bases; J trimming: 5 bases; junction bases outside the gene matches: 9. Germline lookup yields CDR1 SGHRS and CDR2 YFSETQ. The CDR3 DNA reads TGCGCCAGCAGCGTAACCGGGACAGGAGGAGATACGCAGTATTTT. As protein: CASSVTGTGGDTQYF.

The count of this clone is one. This chain uses TRBV19 with TRBJ2-3, with D possibly being TRBD2 (5 bases). This CDR3 has 12 amino acids. The germline gives CDR1 LNHDA, CDR2 SQIVND (reference sequence). Deletions cut 5 bases from V and 5 bases from J, with 8 bases between. The CDR3 loop is CASSPRGDTQYF. The DNA of the CDR3 is TGTGCCAGTAGTCCCCGGGGAGATACGCAGTATTTT.

This clone was seen a single time. V is TRBV28 and J is TRBJ1-1, with TRBD1 matching over 8 bases. Germline CDR1 is MDHEN and CDR2 is SYDVKM. The CDR3 spans 14 residues. Unmatched junction bases numbered 3, after V lost 3 bases and J lost 3 bases. CDR3 sequence reads: CASSFGQGHTEAFF. In DNA, the CDR3 is TGTGCCAGCAGTTTCGGACAGGGACACACTGAAGCTTTCTTT.

This chain connects TRBV10-3 to TRBJ1-1; D gene unclear. Germline-derived CDR1 and CDR2 are ENHRY and SYGVKD. This CDR3 is built from 13 residues. V lost 7 bases to trimming and J lost 2 bases, with 11 bases between them. The CDR3 bases are TGTGCCATCAATGCGGCGCTTAACACTGAAGCTTTCTTT. It yields the protein CAINAALNTEAFF.

This rearrangement joins TRBV30 to TRBJ1-4, with D tentatively TRBD1 (6 bases). V was shortened by 4 bases and J by 4 bases, with 10 bases between the two germline ends. Germline V lookup: CDR1 GTSNPN, CDR2 SVGIG (reference sequence). The CDR3 sequence is 13 residues long. CDR3 DNA: TGTGCCTGGAATCAGGGGAGTAATGAAAAACTGTTTTTT. It is translated as CAWNQGSNEKLFF.

This rearrangement joins TRBV5-1 to TRBJ2-1, with TRBD1 identical over 10 bases. J was trimmed by 6 bases and V by 1 base; bases with no gene match: 4. The CDR3 consists of 15 residues. CDR1 is SGHRS and CDR2 is YFSETQ in the germline V gene. CDR3 loop: CASSLQRTGGNEQFF. Written as DNA, the CDR3 is TGCGCCAGCAGCTTGCAACGGACAGGGGGCAATGAGCAGTTCTTC.

V and J are TRBV6-4 and TRBJ2-7; D might be TRBD1 (6 bases). Trimming shortened V by 6 bases and J by 3 bases, and 6 bases separated the two germline ends. The CDR3 extends over 11 amino acids. Looked up from germline, CDR1 is MRHNA and CDR2 is SNTAGT. CDR3 nucleotides: TGTGCCAGCAGACAGGGCTACGAGCAGTACTTC. Encoded protein: CASRQGYEQYF.

This chain connects TRBV7-3 to TRBJ1-2, with 12 bases matching TRBD1. The junction had 9 bases not matched to a gene; V was cut back by 5 bases and J by 5 bases. This CDR3 is built from 16 residues. In germline, CDR1 is SGHTA, CDR2 FQGTGA. The CDR3 bases are TGTGCCAGCAGCCCGGGACAGGGGGCGGTTAGGTATGGCTACACCTTC. This encodes CASSPGQGAVRYGYTF. The full variable domain, rest sourced from reference TRBV7-3 and TRBJ1-2, is GAGVSQTPSNKVTEKGKYVELRCDPISGHTALYWYRQSLGQGPEFLIYFQGTGAADDSGLPNDRFFAVRPEGSVSTLKIQRTERGDSAVYLCASSPGQGAVRYGYTFGSGTRLTVV.

This sequence joins TRBV7-3 and TRBJ2-2; TRBD2 matches 7 bases. Germline V CDR1 and CDR2: SGHTA, FQGTGA. This CDR3 is 16 amino acids long. Trimming took 1 base from V and 2 from J; bases not matched to a gene: 4. CDR3 in DNA: TGTGCCAGCAGCTTAATGGCTAGCGGAAACACCGGGGAGCTGTTTTTT. It is translated as CASSLMASGNTGELFF.

This chain connects TRBV9 to TRBJ1-6; D gene unclear. Trimming removed 1 base at V and 1 base at J, with 6 bases between. This CDR3 is 15 amino acids long. Per germline, CDR1 SGDLS and CDR2 YYNGEE. DNA of the CDR3: TGTGCCAGCAGCGTACAGGATTCCTATAATTCACCCCTCCACTTT. Its protein product is CASSVQDSYNSPLHF.